These 14 T cell receptor beta chains were sequenced from one sample in a study of OX40 agonist ivuxolimab in advanced cancers. Clones were read by immunoSEQ multiplex PCR, and TCRdb kept only the in-frame ones, dropping some. Here the sample spans tens of thousands of clones, over 80% being singletons. The specimen comprised CD4+ or CD8+ T cells sorted from blood, sampled in a trial of the OX40 agonist ivuxolimab. These TCRs come from an adult with an advanced solid tumor such as melanoma, head and neck, liver or kidney cancer.

The CDR3 nucleotides read TGTGCCAGCAGTCCCCCCGGCCGACAGGGGGGCTACACCTTC. This sequence encodes CASSPPGRQGGYTF. This chain uses TRBV6-1 with TRBJ1-2; TRBD1 matches 8 bases. CDR1 is MNHNS, CDR2 SASEGT, per germline. There are 14 residues in the CDR3. Trimming removed 5 bases from V and 8 bases from J; junction bases left unmatched: 10.

The CDR3 loop reads CASSRLAGAYEQYF. In DNA form, the CDR3 reads TGTGCCAGCAGCAGACTAGCGGGAGCTTACGAGCAGTACTTC. V is TRBV13 and J is TRBJ2-7; 12 positions agree with TRBD2. Trimming took 5 bases from V and 4 from J; bases not matched to a gene: 3. The germline V gene encodes CDR1 PRHDT and CDR2 FYEKMQ (reference sequence). CDR3 length: 14 amino acids.

The rearrangement joins TRBV28 to TRBJ2-5; the D gene is possibly TRBD2 (5 bases). The end of the DNA aligns better with TRBJ2-7, so the J call may be wrong. Germline V gene data show CDR1 as MDHEN and CDR2 as SYDVKM. This CDR3 is 13 amino acids long. The CDR3 sequence is CASSLAGSYEQYF. CDR3 nucleotides: TGTGCCAGCAGCTTGGCGGGCTCCTACGAGCAGTACTTC.

The chain is built from TRBV5-6 and TRBJ2-3, with D possibly matching TRBD2 (5 bases). Between the trimmed V and J ends, which lost 1 base and 2 bases, there was a span of 17 bases. Germline-derived CDR1 and CDR2 are SGHDT and YYEEEE. CDR3 length: 17 residues. The CDR3 spells CASSLPPVGIYTDTQYF. CDR3 DNA sequence: TGTGCCAGCAGCTTGCCCCCCGTCGGGATATACACAGATACGCAGTATTTT.

V gene TRBV19 combines with J gene TRBJ2-1; D is possibly TRBD2 (9 bases). Per the germline V gene, CDR1 is LNHDA and CDR2 is SQIVND (reference sequence). This CDR3 is 16 amino acids long. Trimming took 7 bases from V and 3 from J, leaving 19 bases between them. Here the CDR3 reads CASNGQGLALYNEQFF. In nucleotides, the CDR3 is TGTGCCAGTAATGGACAGGGACTAGCCCTCTACAATGAGCAGTTCTTC.

J is TRBJ2-5 and V is TRBV7-5; TRBD2 reflects the table's D call only, with no check against the DNA. TRBV7-5 corresponds to a pseudogene. The CDR3 spans 13 residues. The CDR3 spells CASSGTSGGPRYF. As DNA, the CDR3 is TGTGCCAGCTCGGGGACTAGCGGGGGGCCGAGGTACTTC.

The chain carries TRBV18 and TRBJ1-2; D ambiguous. CDR3 length: 15 residues. Trimming took off 1 base at V and 4 bases at J, with 13 bases between the two ends. Germline V gene lookup returns CDR1 KGHSH and CDR2 LQKENI. CDR3: CASSPREGGGYGYTF. CDR3 nucleotide sequence: TGTGCCAGCTCACCACGAGAGGGTGGAGGCTATGGCTACACCTTC.

V is TRBV11-2 and J is TRBJ2-2; TRBD2 matches 7 bases. This CDR3 has 17 amino acids. V was pared by 5 bases and J by 0 bases, with 9 bases of the junction left unmatched. CDR1 is SGHAT and CDR2 is FQNNGV in the germline V gene. CDR3: CASSPLGRGPNTGELFF. The CDR3 DNA sequence: TGTGCCAGCAGCCCCCTAGGGAGGGGCCCGAACACCGGGGAGCTGTTTTTT.

The rearrangement uses TRBV2 and TRBJ2-5; D is perhaps TRBD1 (7 bases). This CDR3 is 12 amino acids long. Germline V gene sequence: CDR1 SNHLY, CDR2 FYNNEI. V lost 7 bases to trimming and J lost 5 bases, with 11 bases between them. DNA for the CDR3: TGTGCCAGCAAGGAGGGGGCGGAGACCCAGTACTTC. Translation: CASKEGAETQYF.

CDR3: CASRPGGGSYEQYF. Here the CDR3 DNA reads TGTGCCAGCAGGCCAGGGGGGGGCTCCTACGAGCAGTACTTC. The chain combines TRBV28 with TRBJ2-7, with D perhaps TRBD1 or TRBD2 (7 bases each). The CDR3 contains 14 residues. Germline V gives CDR1 MDHEN, CDR2 SYDVKM. V lost 6 bases and J lost 0, with 12 bases in between.

The chain has TRBV19 and TRBJ1-5; the match to TRBD1 covers 9 bases. CDR1 is LNHDA, CDR2 SQIVND, per germline (reference sequence). The CDR3 runs to 16 residues. Losses at the gene ends were 5 bases for V and 0 bases for J; bases not matched to a gene: 5. The CDR3 is CASSPQGALSNQPQHF. The CDR3 DNA is TGTGCCAGTAGTCCACAGGGGGCGCTTAGCAATCAGCCCCAGCATTTT.

The chain uses TRBV5-1 and TRBJ2-5; D possibly corresponds to TRBD1 (6 bases). V lost 3 bases, J lost 0 bases, and 15 bases lay in between. Per the germline V gene, CDR1 is SGHRS and CDR2 is YFSETQ. The CDR3 loop spans 16 amino acids. The CDR3 protein is CASSSGDRTYQETQYF. The CDR3 DNA reads as TGCGCCAGCAGCTCAGGGGACCGAACCTACCAAGAGACCCAGTACTTC.

In nucleotides, the CDR3 is TGTGCCAGCAGTCCCCCTCGGGGAAAACTGTTTTTT. Encoded protein: CASSPPRGKLFF. The J gene is TRBJ1-4, the V gene TRBV25-1; D remains ambiguous. The CDR3 sequence is 12 residues long. V was pared by 5 bases and J by 10 bases, with 11 bases between. Germline values: CDR1 MGHDK, CDR2 SYGVNS.

The chain carries TRBV19 and TRBJ2-1; TRBD1 aligns across 8 bases. Germline V gene data show CDR1 as LNHDA and CDR2 as SQIVND (reference sequence). The CDR3 has 15 amino acids. J lost 7 bases, V lost 3 bases, and 8 bases had no gene match. CDR3 in amino acids: CASSIGWTGRNEQFF. The CDR3 nucleotides are TGTGCCAGTAGTATCGGGTGGACAGGGAGGAATGAGCAGTTCTTC. Looking up the rest from reference TRBV19 and TRBJ2-1 gives the full variable domain: DGGITQSPKYLFRKEGQNVTLSCEQNLNHDAMYWYRQDPGQGLRLIYYSQIVNDFQKGDIAEGYSVSREKKESFPLTVTSAQKNPTAFYLCASSIGWTGRNEQFFGPGTRLTVL.